The 11 T cell receptor beta chains reported below all come from one sample, sequenced in a study of T cells in Graves' hyperthyroidism and ophthalmopathy. There were TCR beta CDR3 regions amplified from RNA transcripts. TCR CDR3 underwent first-round RT-PCR with the HTBI primer set. In TCRdb, the multiplex PCR reads were re-called with MiXCR into one record per CDR3 protein. The sample lists about 600,000 distinct CDR3 sequences; 12% to 15% were seen once. Sequenced sample: blood. The receptors were gathered from a woman aged 18-29 years with Graves' ophthalmopathy.

This clonotype was seen many times. The chain employs TRBV5-1 and TRBJ1-1; D is unresolved. V was trimmed by 0 bases and J by 7 bases, leaving 13 bases between them. The CDR3 totals 14 residues. The germline V gene has CDR1 SGHRS and CDR2 YFSETQ. In DNA, the CDR3 is TGCGCCAGCAGCTTGGACCTACTGCCTCTTGAAGCTTTCTTT. Protein: CASSLDLLPLEAFF.

The chain has TRBV12-3 or TRBV12-4 and TRBJ2-1; D perhaps matches TRBD2 (6 bases). The V gene lost 7 bases and the J gene lost 4 bases, with 17 bases spanning the gap. CDR3 size: 15 residues. The CDR3 region is CASTSNTGLYNEQFF. For the CDR3, the DNA is TGTGCCAGCACCTCAAATACGGGACTTTACAATGAGCAGTTCTTC.

In this sample, this clonotype turned up many times. The genes are TRBV28 and TRBJ2-1; 7 bases are shared with TRBD2. This CDR3 has 14 amino acids. The V gene end was trimmed by 10 bases and the J gene end by 8 bases; junction bases not matched to a gene: 14. CDR1 MDHEN and CDR2 SYDVKM come from the germline V gene. This CDR3 is CATTKGLDADEQFF. The CDR3 DNA sequence: TGTGCCACCACAAAAGGACTAGATGCCGATGAGCAGTTCTTC.

This clonotype was seen at least ten times. The chain carries TRBV2 and TRBJ1-2, with D unresolved. Trimming took 7 bases from V and 1 from J, leaving 13 bases between them. The germline V gene encodes CDR1 SNHLY and CDR2 FYNNEI. This CDR3 has 14 residues. The CDR3 coding sequence is TGTGCCAGCACCTCGGGCAGGCATAACTATGGCTACACCTTC. It encodes CASTSGRHNYGYTF.

This clonotype was seen ten or more times. The V gene is TRBV12-3 or TRBV12-4, the J gene TRBJ2-1, with 7 bases identical to TRBD2. The CDR3 is 16 residues long. J was trimmed by 6 bases and V by 6 bases; bases with no gene match: 14. The CDR3 DNA sequence: TGTGCCAGCAGCCAACTTCCTAGCGGCGAAGGCAATGAGCAGTTCTTC. This translates into CASSQLPSGEGNEQFF.

The chain combines TRBV5-4 with TRBJ2-7, with TRBD2 as a possible D gene (7 bases). CDR3 length: 13 amino acids. CDR1 is SGHNT and CDR2 is YYREEE in the germline V gene (reference sequence). V lost 4 bases and J lost 2, with 10 bases in between. CDR3 in DNA: TGTGCCAGCAGCAAGCGGGACACCTACGAGCAGTACTTC. Protein: CASSKRDTYEQYF.

This clonotype was counted many times. The V gene is TRBV7-2, the J gene TRBJ2-3; D assignment may be TRBD1 or TRBD2 (6 bases each). Germline CDR1 is SGHTA and CDR2 is FQGNSA. The germline V and J ends were trimmed by 1 base and 1 base, with 12 bases remaining between them. This CDR3 contains 16 residues. DNA of the CDR3: TGTGCCAGCAGCTTAGAAGGGGGGAGGCGCACAGATACGCAGTATTTT. Translation: CASSLEGGRRTDTQYF.

The table lists this clonotype with a few counts. The rearrangement uses TRBV29-1 and TRBJ1-2; no clear D gene. Germline V gene sequence: CDR1 SQVTM, CDR2 ANQGSEA. The CDR3 is 12 residues long. V dropped 4 bases and J dropped 1 base, with 7 bases sitting between them. This CDR3 reads CSVGTGNYGYTF. The CDR3 DNA sequence: TGCAGCGTTGGGACGGGTAACTATGGCTACACCTTC.

There are many counts of this clonotype. J is TRBJ2-1 and V is TRBV6-1; D is tentatively TRBD1 or TRBD2 (5 bases each). This CDR3 comprises 17 residues. The V end was cut by 4 bases, the J end by 6 bases, with 22 bases between. CDR1 and CDR2 from the germline V gene are MNHNS and SASEGT. CDR3 sequence: CASSVMPGPSFPNEQFF. CDR3 nucleotides: TGTGCCAGCAGTGTGATGCCGGGACCCTCATTCCCCAATGAGCAGTTCTTC.

This clonotype came up once. The J gene is TRBJ2-2, the V gene TRBV7-8, with 7 bases lining up with TRBD1. CDR3 length equals 17 residues. J was trimmed by 1 base and V by 2 bases; bases with no gene match: 7. Germline V gives CDR1 SGHVS, CDR2 FQNEAQ. Written as DNA, the CDR3 is TGTGCCAGCAGCTTATTGGGTAGACAGGGGAACACCGGGGAGCTGTTTTTT. Translating gives CASSLLGRQGNTGELFF.

The rearrangement links TRBV9 to TRBJ2-2; a possible D gene is TRBD2 (7 bases). V gave up 0 bases and J gave up 5 bases, with 14 bases separating them. The CDR3 totals 16 residues. CDR1 is SGDLS and CDR2 is YYNGEE in the germline V gene. The CDR3, as DNA: TGTGCCAGCAGCGTAGATGGCGGGGGCGGAACCGGGGAGCTGTTTTTT. Its translation is CASSVDGGGGTGELFF.